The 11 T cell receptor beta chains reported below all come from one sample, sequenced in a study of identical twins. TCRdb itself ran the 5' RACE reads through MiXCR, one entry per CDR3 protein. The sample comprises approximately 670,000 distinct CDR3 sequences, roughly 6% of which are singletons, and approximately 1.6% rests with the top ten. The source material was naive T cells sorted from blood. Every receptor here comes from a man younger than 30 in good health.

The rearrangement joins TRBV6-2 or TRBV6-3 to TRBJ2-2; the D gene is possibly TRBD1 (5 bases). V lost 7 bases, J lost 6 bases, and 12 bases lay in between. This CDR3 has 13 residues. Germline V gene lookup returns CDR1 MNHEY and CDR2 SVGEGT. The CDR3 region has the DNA TGTGCCAGCACGGATGGGGCAGCCGGGGAGCTGTTTTTT. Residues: CASTDGAAGELFF.

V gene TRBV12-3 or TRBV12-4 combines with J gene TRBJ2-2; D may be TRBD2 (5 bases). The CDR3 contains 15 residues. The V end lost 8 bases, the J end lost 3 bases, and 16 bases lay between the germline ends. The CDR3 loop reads CASGGGSGYTGELFF. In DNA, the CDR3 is TGTGCCAGCGGCGGTGGGTCGGGGTACACCGGGGAGCTGTTTTTT.

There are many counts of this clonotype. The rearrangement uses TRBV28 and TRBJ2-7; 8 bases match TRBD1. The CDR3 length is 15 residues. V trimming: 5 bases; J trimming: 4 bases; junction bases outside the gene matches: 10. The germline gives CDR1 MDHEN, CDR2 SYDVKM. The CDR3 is CASSGVDRVAYEQYF. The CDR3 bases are TGTGCCAGCAGTGGCGTGGACAGGGTTGCGTACGAGCAGTACTTC.

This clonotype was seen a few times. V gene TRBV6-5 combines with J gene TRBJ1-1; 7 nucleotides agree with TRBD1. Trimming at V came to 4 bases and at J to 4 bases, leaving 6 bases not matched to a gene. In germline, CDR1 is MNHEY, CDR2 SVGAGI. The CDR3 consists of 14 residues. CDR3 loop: CASSSGRGPTEAFF. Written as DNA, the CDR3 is TGTGCCAGCAGTTCCGGAAGGGGGCCCACTGAAGCTTTCTTT.

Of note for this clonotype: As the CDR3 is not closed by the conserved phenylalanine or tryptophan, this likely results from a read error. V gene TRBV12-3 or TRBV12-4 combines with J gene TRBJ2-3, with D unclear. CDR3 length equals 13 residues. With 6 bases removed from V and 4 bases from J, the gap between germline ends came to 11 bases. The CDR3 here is CASRRVVADTQYS. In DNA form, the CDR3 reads TGTGCCAGCAGAAGGGTGGTAGCAGATACGCAGTATTCC.

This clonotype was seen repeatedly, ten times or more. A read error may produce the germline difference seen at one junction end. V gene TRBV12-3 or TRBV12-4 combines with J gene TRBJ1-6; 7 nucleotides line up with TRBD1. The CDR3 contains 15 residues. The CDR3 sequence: CANSSTGVYNSPLHF. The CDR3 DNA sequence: TGTGCCAACAGTTCAACAGGGGTCTATAATTCACCCCTCCACTTT.

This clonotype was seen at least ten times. CDR3 residues: CASSWASGKDTQYF. The CDR3 coding sequence is TGTGCCAGCAGTTGGGCTAGCGGGAAAGATACGCAGTATTTT. The chain joins TRBV2 to TRBJ2-3; 9 bases fit TRBD2. CDR3 length: 14 residues. V lost 5 bases to trimming and J lost 5 bases; unmatched junction nucleotides: 5. Germline CDR1 and CDR2: SNHLY and FYNNEI.

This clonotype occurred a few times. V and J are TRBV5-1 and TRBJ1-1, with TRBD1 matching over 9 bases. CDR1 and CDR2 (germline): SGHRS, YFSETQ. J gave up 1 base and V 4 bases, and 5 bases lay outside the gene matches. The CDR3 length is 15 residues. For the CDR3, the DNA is TGCGCCAGCAGCGTGACAGGGGGGGAGAACACTGAAGCTTTCTTT. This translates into CASSVTGGENTEAFF.

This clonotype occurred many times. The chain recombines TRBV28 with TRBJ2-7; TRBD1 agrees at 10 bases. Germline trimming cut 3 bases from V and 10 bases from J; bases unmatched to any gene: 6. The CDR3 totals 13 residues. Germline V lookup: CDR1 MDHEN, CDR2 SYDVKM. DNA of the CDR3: TGTGCCAGCAGTTTGGGAGGACAGGGGGAACAGTACTTC. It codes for CASSLGGQGEQYF.

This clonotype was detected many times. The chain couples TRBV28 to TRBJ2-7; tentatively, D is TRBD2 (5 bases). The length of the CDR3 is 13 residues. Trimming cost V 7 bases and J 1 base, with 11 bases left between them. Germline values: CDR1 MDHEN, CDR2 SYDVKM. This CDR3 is CASILTGSYEQYF. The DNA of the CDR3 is TGTGCCAGCATCCTCACGGGGTCCTACGAGCAGTACTTC.

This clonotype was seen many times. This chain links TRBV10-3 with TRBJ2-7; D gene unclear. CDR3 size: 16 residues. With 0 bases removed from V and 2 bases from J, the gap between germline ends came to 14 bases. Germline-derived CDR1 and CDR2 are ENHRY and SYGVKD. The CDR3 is CAISESNIPEAYEQYV. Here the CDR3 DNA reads TGTGCCATCAGTGAGTCGAACATCCCCGAGGCCTACGAGCAGTACGTC.